The T cell receptor beta chain under discussion was sequenced for a study of glioma-infiltrating T cells. As to this clonotype: Its antigen is as yet unknown.

Whole-study results and caveats: Above-expected tissue-blood divergence occurred in all gliomas, most in low-grade ones. Tissue and blood shared very few CDR3 sequences.

This CDR3 contains 14 residues. Looked up from germline, CDR1 is MNHNS and CDR2 is SASEGT. V dropped 6 bases and J dropped 2; count of bases not matched to a gene: 3. Amplification of TCR alpha and beta CDR3 regions from RNA used iRepertoire nested multiplex PCR. One-step reverse transcription and amplification started from approximately 100-400 ng of tissue mRNA or PBMC total RNA. TCRdb processed the multiplex PCR reads anew with MiXCR; each CDR3 protein has one entry. Of more than 3,000 distinct CDR3 sequences detected, roughly 30% appear once; the ten largest clones hold approximately 27%. This sequence was found in a human donor with low-grade glioma or glioblastoma, undergoing nonglioma brain surgery, or in good health (not recorded which). The chain combines TRBV6-1 with TRBJ2-7, with 11 bases aligning to TRBD2. Sequencing input: glioma tissue, nonneoplastic brain tissue, or PBMCs (not recorded which). The CDR3 region is CASRGTSGTYEQYF. The CDR3 DNA reads TGTGCCAGCAGGGGGACTAGCGGCACCTACGAGCAGTACTTC.